This is a list of T cell receptor beta chains from one sample in a study of T cells in Graves' hyperthyroidism and ophthalmopathy. MiXCR was run by TCRdb on the multiplex PCR reads, yielding one entry per CDR3 protein. The sample carries 500,000 or so distinct CDR3 sequences, 15% to 20% recorded once. Material for sequencing was blood. The receptors here all came from a woman aged 25 to 39 with Graves' ophthalmopathy. Both conserved end residues are part of each CDR3. Each record gives: D gene, clone size, V gene, J gene, CDR3 DNA, CDR3 protein. A D gene is named only where the DNA matches it firmly. Clone size is stated in some rows and not others, as once, few, many or a class when expanded.

D: TRBD2
size: many
V: TRBV30
J: TRBJ2-5
DNA: TGTGCCTGGAGTGTAGGGTGGGGTCCGGGAGGTCAAGAGACCCAGTACTTC
CDR3: CAWSVGWGPGGQETQYF

D: -
size: many
V: TRBV11-3
J: TRBJ2-1
DNA: TGTGCCAGCAGCTTCGTAGCTGGGAATGAGCAGTTCTTC
CDR3: CASSFVAGNEQFF

D: TRBD2
size: -
V: TRBV6-2/TRBV6-3
J: TRBJ2-1
DNA: TGTGCCAGCAGGACGTCCGGGACTAGAACCTACAATGAGCAGTTCTTC
CDR3: CASRTSGTRTYNEQFF

D: -
size: many
V: TRBV7-2
J: TRBJ2-3
DNA: TGTGCCAGCATCCCCACGACAGATACGCAGTATTTT
CDR3: CASIPTTDTQYF

D: -
size: -
V: TRBV6-2/TRBV6-3
J: TRBJ2-3
DNA: TGTGCCAGCAGTTTCGAGAGGGTGGGGACAGATACGCAGTATTTT
CDR3: CASSFERVGTDTQYF

D: -
size: -
V: TRBV5-4
J: TRBJ2-3
DNA: TGTGCCAGCAGCTCACCCAGAGCGACAGGACCAAAGGGTGCAGATACGCAGTATTTT
CDR3: CASSSPRATGPKGADTQYF

D: -
size: many
V: TRBV28
J: TRBJ2-7
DNA: TGTGCCAGCAGTTCAATTTACGAGCAGTACTTC
CDR3: CASSSIYEQYF

D: -
size: few
V: TRBV19
J: TRBJ2-1
DNA: TGTGCCAGCCGGAGAGGGTGGGCCTCCAATGAGCAGTTCTTC
CDR3: CASRRGWASNEQFF

D: TRBD2
size: many
V: TRBV29-1
J: TRBJ2-1
DNA: TGCAGCGCTACCCAAAATCCCTCGCGACTAGCGGGAGTTACGCAGCAGTTCTTC
CDR3: CSATQNPSRLAGVTQQFF

D: -
size: many
V: TRBV28
J: TRBJ1-6
DNA: TGTGCCAGCAGTTCGGGAGGTCGTTCACCCCTCCACTTT
CDR3: CASSSGGRSPLHF

D: -
size: -
V: TRBV6-1
J: TRBJ2-3
DNA: TGTGCCAGCAGTCAGTTCAACCCAGATACGCAGTATTTT
CDR3: CASSQFNPDTQYF

D: -
size: -
V: TRBV6-2/TRBV6-3
J: TRBJ2-7
DNA: TGTGCCAGCAGTTACCTTAGGAGCTCCTACGAGCAGTACTTC
CDR3: CASSYLRSSYEQYF

D: TRBD1
size: many
V: TRBV30
J: TRBJ2-1
DNA: TGTGCCTGGAGCGCTCAGGGGGCTGAGCAGTTCTTC
CDR3: CAWSAQGAEQFF

D: TRBD1
size: few
V: TRBV15
J: TRBJ1-6
DNA: TGTGCCACCAGCAGAGAACAGGGGGGATTGAATTCACCCCTCCACTTT
CDR3: CATSREQGGLNSPLHF

D: TRBD1
size: many
V: TRBV27
J: TRBJ1-5
DNA: TGTGCCAGCAGTTTATCGAGGACAGGGGCTAATCAGCCCCAGCATTTT
CDR3: CASSLSRTGANQPQHF

D: TRBD2
size: -
V: TRBV6-1
J: TRBJ2-6
DNA: TGTGCCAGCAGTTACCCTGGACTAGCGGGGGGTCCAGGGGCCAACGTCCTGACTTTC
CDR3: CASSYPGLAGGPGANVLTF

D: -
size: many
V: TRBV3-2
J: TRBJ2-7
DNA: TGTGCCAGCAGCCAAATAGCGGGACGCTACGAGCAGTACTTC
CDR3: CASSQIAGRYEQYF

D: TRBD1
size: many
V: TRBV7-3
J: TRBJ2-1
DNA: TGTGCCAGCAGCACCTACAGGGGTGCCCCCTACAATGAGCAGTTCTTC
CDR3: CASSTYRGAPYNEQFF

D: -
size: few
V: TRBV6-1
J: TRBJ2-7
DNA: TGTGCCAGCATGCCAGGGAGTTTTGGCTCCTACGAGCAGTACTTC
CDR3: CASMPGSFGSYEQYF

D: -
size: many
V: TRBV7-3
J: TRBJ1-1
DNA: TGTGCCAGCAGCTTAGAGGGGGAACACACTGAAGCTTTCTTT
CDR3: CASSLEGEHTEAFF

D: -
size: -
V: TRBV7-9
J: TRBJ2-1
DNA: TGTGCCAGCAACCTGGGCAGGGTACATGAGCAGTTCTTC
CDR3: CASNLGRVHEQFF

D: -
size: few
V: TRBV6-1
J: TRBJ1-5
DNA: TGTGCCAGCAGTTACGCGGGGGGACAGCCCCAGCATTTT
CDR3: CASSYAGGQPQHF

D: -
size: -
V: TRBV6-2/TRBV6-3
J: TRBJ2-2
DNA: TGTGCCAGCGGTACGGCGCGGGGCACCGGGGGGCTGTTTTTT
CDR3: CASGTARGTGGLFF

D: -
size: many
V: TRBV11-3
J: TRBJ2-1
DNA: TGTGCCAGCAGCTTCGGATATCGTGAGCAGTTCTTC
CDR3: CASSFGYREQFF

D: TRBD2
size: -
V: TRBV18
J: TRBJ2-4
DNA: TGTGCCAGCTCACCGTCCCCTCCAGGTACTAGCGGGACCAAAAACATTCAGTACTTC
CDR3: CASSPSPPGTSGTKNIQYF

D: -
size: few
V: TRBV6-9
J: TRBJ2-7
DNA: TGTGCCAGCAGTTATCGGTTCGGGGGCGAGCAGTACTTC
CDR3: CASSYRFGGEQYF

D: -
size: many
V: TRBV9
J: TRBJ2-1
DNA: TGTGCCAGCAGCGTAGGGGGCCGACCGTCCTACAATGAGCAGTTCTTC
CDR3: CASSVGGRPSYNEQFF

D: TRBD1
size: many
V: TRBV20-1
J: TRBJ1-1
DNA: TGCAGTGCTCGAAGCACAGGGGGTGAAGCTTTCTTT
CDR3: CSARSTGGEAFF

D: -
size: -
V: TRBV5-5
J: TRBJ1-6
DNA: TGTGCCAGCAGCGCCGGGACGGCTTCTTTCTTCAGTCCCCACTTT
CDR3: CASSAGTASFFSPHF

D: TRBD1
size: -
V: TRBV28
J: TRBJ2-5
DNA: TGTGCCAGCAAGTCGGACAGGGGCATTTTTGAGACCCAGTACTTC
CDR3: CASKSDRGIFETQYF

D: TRBD1
size: many
V: TRBV20-1
J: TRBJ2-3
DNA: TGCAGTGCTAGATCCGGGACAGGTCCCCTCACAGATACGCAGTATTTT
CDR3: CSARSGTGPLTDTQYF

D: -
size: many
V: TRBV20-1
J: TRBJ1-5
DNA: TGCAGTGCTAAGATGGGGCAGGGGAATAGCAATCAGCCCCAGCATTTT
CDR3: CSAKMGQGNSNQPQHF

D: TRBD2
size: few
V: TRBV7-6
J: TRBJ2-1
DNA: TGTGCCAGCAGCTTAGGCTCCGCTAGCGGGTACAATGAGCAGTTCTTC
CDR3: CASSLGSASGYNEQFF

D: -
size: -
V: TRBV6-5
J: TRBJ2-5
DNA: TGTGCCAGCAGTTACTCGATGTTCGGGGAGACCCAGTACTTC
CDR3: CASSYSMFGETQYF

D: TRBD1
size: many
V: TRBV20-1
J: TRBJ2-7
DNA: TGCAGTGCTAGAGCGGGCCCAGACAGGGCCTACTACGAGCAGTACTTC
CDR3: CSARAGPDRAYYEQYF

D: -
size: many
V: TRBV20-1
J: TRBJ1-5
DNA: TGCAGTGCTAGTTACAGGGCAAAGGTTCAGCCCCAGCATTTT
CDR3: CSASYRAKVQPQHF

D: -
size: -
V: TRBV19
J: TRBJ2-7
DNA: TGTGCCAGTAGTCCGATGGACACCGATCTCTACGAGCAGTACTTC
CDR3: CASSPMDTDLYEQYF

D: -
size: -
V: TRBV19
J: TRBJ2-2
DNA: TGTGCCAGTAGTCAAATCGCAGGGAGGCCCGGGGAGCTGTTTTTT
CDR3: CASSQIAGRPGELFF

D: -
size: -
V: TRBV4-3
J: TRBJ2-3
DNA: TGCGCCAGCAGCCAAGACGCCAGAGGTACGCAGTATTTT
CDR3: CASSQDARGTQYF

D: -
size: few
V: TRBV6-1
J: TRBJ1-5
DNA: TGTGCCAGCAGTGAGGGTCAGCCCCAGCATTTT
CDR3: CASSEGQPQHF

D: -
size: many
V: TRBV28
J: TRBJ2-5
DNA: TGTGCCAGCAGTTTAGGCCTTGGGACCCAGTACTTC
CDR3: CASSLGLGTQYF

D: -
size: many
V: TRBV6-2/TRBV6-3
J: TRBJ2-1
DNA: TGTGCCAGCAGTTACGGGGACGGCTTGAGCTCCTACAATGAGCAGTTCTTC
CDR3: CASSYGDGLSSYNEQFF

D: -
size: many
V: TRBV28
J: TRBJ2-7
DNA: TGTGCCAGCAGTTTTGAGCGGTTCTACGAGCAGTACTTC
CDR3: CASSFERFYEQYF

D: TRBD2
size: few
V: TRBV7-9
J: TRBJ2-5
DNA: TGTGCCAGCAGCCGACTAGCGGGGGACCAAGAGACCCAGTACTTC
CDR3: CASSRLAGDQETQYF

D: -
size: few
V: TRBV7-6
J: TRBJ2-2
DNA: TGTGCCAGCAGCTTTCGGGACCGTCCACCCGGGGAGCTGTTTTTT
CDR3: CASSFRDRPPGELFF